Described below is a single T cell receptor (beta chain) sequence and its context. Its antigen is undetermined. RNA transcripts provided the source from which TCR beta CDR3 regions were amplified. With the HTBI primer set, the TCR CDR3 went through a first round of RT-PCR. TCRdb reprocessed the multiplex PCR reads via MiXCR and lists one record per CDR3 protein. The repertoire holds roughly 500,000 distinct CDR3 sequences, with about 20% as singletons. This entry is derived from a study of T cells in Graves' hyperthyroidism and ophthalmopathy. Study-level background: The blood sample was taken at first diagnosis, before treatment began. Study findings and constraints: Among clonotypes expanded in thyroid above 0.001, most were also found in blood. In simple terms, a model built on 13 V-J features told ophthalmopathy apart from stable hyperthyroidism.

V lost 8 bases to trimming and J lost 8 bases; unmatched junction nucleotides: 22. The CDR3 has 18 amino acids. Patients with ophthalmopathy all had a Clinical Activity Score of at least 3, a NOSPECS grade of at least 4 and duration under 3 months. The chain has TRBV12-3 or TRBV12-4 and TRBJ2-1; 9 bases map to TRBD2. This clonotype was obtained from a woman aged 65 to 85 with Graves' ophthalmopathy. The sample taken for sequencing was blood. The CDR3 spells CASSPWSPTSGYVDEQFF. As DNA, the CDR3 is TGTGCCAGCTCACCATGGTCCCCCACTAGCGGGTATGTAGATGAGCAGTTCTTC.